This TCR beta chain came from a study of blood T cell repertoires in COVID-19. Looking at the study overall: Acute-phase and convalescent COVID-19 samples originated in the United States, Italy and Spain. In each case, the material was cDNA or gDNA derived from T cells, B-cell-depleted T cells, or PBMCs.

Recovered status applied to Cohort 3 donors who had two consecutive negative PCRs. It also applied to those with clearance or with symptom resolution. Sequencing used immunoSEQ multiplex PCR; TCRdb keeps in-frame clones, though not all of them. The data contain 250,000 to 350,000 clones, roughly 87% of them singletons. The CDR3 contains 15 residues. V dropped 3 bases and J dropped 4; count of bases not matched to a gene: 5. Germline V gives CDR1 MGHRA, CDR2 YSYEKL. This receptor was identified in a woman in her late teens or twenties who had recovered from COVID-19. Sequenced: PBMCs or T cells enriched from blood (not recorded which). The gene calls are TRBV4-1 and TRBJ1-3; 8 nucleotides agree with TRBD1. The CDR3 here is CASSQAGGSGNTIYF. The CDR3 region has the DNA TGCGCCAGCAGCCAGGCAGGGGGCTCAGGAAACACCATATATTTT.